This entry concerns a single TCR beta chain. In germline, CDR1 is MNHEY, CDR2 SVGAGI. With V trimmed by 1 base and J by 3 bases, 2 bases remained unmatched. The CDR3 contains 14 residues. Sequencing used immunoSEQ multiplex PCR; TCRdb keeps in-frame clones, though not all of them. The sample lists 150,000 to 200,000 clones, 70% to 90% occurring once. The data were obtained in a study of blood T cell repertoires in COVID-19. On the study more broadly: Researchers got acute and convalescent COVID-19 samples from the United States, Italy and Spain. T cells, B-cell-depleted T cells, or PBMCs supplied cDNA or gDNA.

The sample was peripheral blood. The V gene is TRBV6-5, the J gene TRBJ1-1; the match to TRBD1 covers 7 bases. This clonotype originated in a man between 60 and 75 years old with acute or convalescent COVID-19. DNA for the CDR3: TGTGCCAGCAGTTACTTCAGGGGGGACACTGAAGCTTTCTTT. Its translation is CASSYFRGDTEAFF.